Listed below are T cell receptor beta chains from one sample, sequenced in a study of shared clonotypes between healthy human individuals. The data were produced by immunoSEQ multiplex PCR, yet TCRdb's version contains in-frame clones alone and is incomplete. The sample yields about a million clones, about three quarters seen once. What was sequenced was memory CD4+ T cells sorted from blood. The receptors stem from a man aged 18-30 years in good health. Both conserved end residues are part of each CDR3. A D gene is named only where the DNA matches it firmly. Rows give clone size only sometimes, using once, few, many, or a class for an expanded clone.

J gene: TRBJ2-7
D gene: .
V gene: TRBV18
clone size: once
CDR3 DNA: TGTGCCAGCTCACCTCGGGACGGGAATTACGAGCAGTACTTC
CDR3 protein: CASSPRDGNYEQYF

J gene: TRBJ2-7
D gene: .
V gene: TRBV6-5
clone size: .
CDR3 DNA: TGTGCCAGCAGTTACGGTGTGGGATATCAGTACTTC
CDR3 protein: CASSYGVGYQYF

J gene: TRBJ2-1
D gene: .
V gene: TRBV5-4
clone size: .
CDR3 DNA: TGTGCCAGCAGCTTGTTTGGCGGGGTCTCCTCCTACAATGAGCAGTTCTTC
CDR3 protein: CASSLFGGVSSYNEQFF

J gene: TRBJ2-6
D gene: .
V gene: TRBV6-5
clone size: once
CDR3 DNA: TGTGCCAGCAGTTACTCTAGTACTGGGGCCAACGTCCTGACTTTC
CDR3 protein: CASSYSSTGANVLTF

J gene: TRBJ2-3
D gene: .
V gene: TRBV5-6
clone size: once
CDR3 DNA: TGTGCCAGCAAGATTACGGGCCCCGGCACAGATACGCAGTATTTT
CDR3 protein: CASKITGPGTDTQYF

J gene: TRBJ1-1
D gene: TRBD1
V gene: TRBV30
clone size: .
CDR3 DNA: TGTGCCTGGAGTACCGGACAGGGGAACACTGAAGCTTTCTTT
CDR3 protein: CAWSTGQGNTEAFF

J gene: TRBJ1-1
D gene: .
V gene: TRBV28
clone size: .
CDR3 DNA: TGTGCCAGCAGCCCCCGGCGGGGGCCCCGGACCCTGATGAACACTGAAGCTTTCTTT
CDR3 protein: CASSPRRGPRTLMNTEAFF

J gene: TRBJ2-3
D gene: .
V gene: TRBV2
clone size: .
CDR3 DNA: TGTGCCAGCAGTGTCCAGCACGGAGATACGCAGTATTTT
CDR3 protein: CASSVQHGDTQYF

J gene: TRBJ1-2
D gene: TRBD1
V gene: TRBV11-2
clone size: .
CDR3 DNA: TGTGCCAGCAGCTTAGCAGGGGGCATAGGCTACACCTTC
CDR3 protein: CASSLAGGIGYTF

J gene: TRBJ1-6
D gene: .
V gene: TRBV5-1
clone size: many
CDR3 DNA: TGCGCCAGCAGCCGTTGGGACAATTCACCCCTCCACTTT
CDR3 protein: CASSRWDNSPLHF

J gene: TRBJ1-4
D gene: .
V gene: TRBV10-3
clone size: .
CDR3 DNA: TGTGCCATCCGGACGGCAACTAATGAAAAACTGATTTTT
CDR3 protein: CAIRTATNEKLIF

J gene: TRBJ1-3
D gene: .
V gene: TRBV28
clone size: .
CDR3 DNA: TGTGCCAGTGTTTACGGGGGGAGAGCTGGAAACACCATATATTTT
CDR3 protein: CASVYGGRAGNTIYF

J gene: TRBJ2-1
D gene: .
V gene: TRBV6-1
clone size: .
CDR3 DNA: TGTGCCAGCAGTGAATCTACTCCAGGGGTATCCAGTGAGCAGTTCTTC
CDR3 protein: CASSESTPGVSSEQFF

J gene: TRBJ1-5
D gene: .
V gene: TRBV6-1
clone size: few
CDR3 DNA: TGTGCCAGCGAGGGGGGGACAACGGTTAATCAGCCCCAGCATTTT
CDR3 protein: CASEGGTTVNQPQHF

J gene: TRBJ1-1
D gene: .
V gene: TRBV19
clone size: .
CDR3 DNA: TGTGCCAGTACCCTGAGAGGGGGGGGAAACACTGAAGCTTTCTTT
CDR3 protein: CASTLRGGGNTEAFF

J gene: TRBJ1-6
D gene: TRBD1
V gene: TRBV10-3
clone size: .
CDR3 DNA: TGTGCCATCAGCGTCGGGACAGACAATAATTCACCCCTCCACTTT
CDR3 protein: CAISVGTDNNSPLHF

J gene: TRBJ2-7
D gene: TRBD2
V gene: TRBV6-1
clone size: .
CDR3 DNA: TGTGCCAGCAGGCCCTCTAGCGGGCGACACTACGAGCAGTACTTC
CDR3 protein: CASRPSSGRHYEQYF

J gene: TRBJ2-2
D gene: .
V gene: TRBV11-3
clone size: .
CDR3 DNA: TGTGCCAGCAGCTTATTAAAGACCGGGGAGCTGTTTTTT
CDR3 protein: CASSLLKTGELFF

J gene: TRBJ1-4
D gene: .
V gene: TRBV30
clone size: few
CDR3 DNA: TGTGCCTGGGAGGTCTTTAATGAAAAACTGTTTTTT
CDR3 protein: CAWEVFNEKLFF

J gene: TRBJ1-5
D gene: .
V gene: TRBV7-2
clone size: once
CDR3 DNA: TGTGCCAGCAGCTTCCCGGGGTTCGGTCAGCCCCAGCATTTT
CDR3 protein: CASSFPGFGQPQHF

J gene: TRBJ2-3
D gene: .
V gene: TRBV5-1
clone size: .
CDR3 DNA: TGCGCCAGCAGCTTGGTTACAGGACCCACAGATACGCAGTATTTT
CDR3 protein: CASSLVTGPTDTQYF

J gene: TRBJ1-2
D gene: .
V gene: TRBV7-8
clone size: .
CDR3 DNA: TGTGCCAGCAGCCGCACGACAGGACCTGGCTACACCTTC
CDR3 protein: CASSRTTGPGYTF

J gene: TRBJ2-1
D gene: TRBD1
V gene: TRBV7-9
clone size: .
CDR3 DNA: TGTGCCAGCAGCCCCGGACAGGCGAATGAGCAGTTCTTC
CDR3 protein: CASSPGQANEQFF

J gene: TRBJ2-7
D gene: TRBD1
V gene: TRBV5-6
clone size: few
CDR3 DNA: TGTGCCAGCAGCTTGACTCGGAGGACAGGGAAAAACGAGCAGTACTTC
CDR3 protein: CASSLTRRTGKNEQYF

J gene: TRBJ1-3
D gene: .
V gene: TRBV27
clone size: .
CDR3 DNA: TGTGCCAGCAGTCAGTCGGAGGGAAACACCATATATTTT
CDR3 protein: CASSQSEGNTIYF

J gene: TRBJ1-5
D gene: .
V gene: TRBV19
clone size: .
CDR3 DNA: TGTGCCAGTAGTGGGACGGACTACAATCAGCCCCAGCATTTT
CDR3 protein: CASSGTDYNQPQHF

J gene: TRBJ1-6
D gene: .
V gene: TRBV7-9
clone size: .
CDR3 DNA: TGTGCCAGCAGCCCAACCGGGTCGGGATCACCCCTCCACTTT
CDR3 protein: CASSPTGSGSPLHF

J gene: TRBJ2-1
D gene: TRBD2
V gene: TRBV5-1
clone size: .
CDR3 DNA: TGCGCCAGCAGCCCTGGGACTAGCGGGAGGGCCCATGAGCAGTTCTTC
CDR3 protein: CASSPGTSGRAHEQFF

J gene: TRBJ2-7
D gene: .
V gene: TRBV15
clone size: .
CDR3 DNA: TGTGCCACCAGCAGAGGATGGGACCCCTACGAGCAGTACTTC
CDR3 protein: CATSRGWDPYEQYF

J gene: TRBJ1-2
D gene: .
V gene: TRBV19
clone size: .
CDR3 DNA: TGTGCCAGTAGCCCCGGGGCCGGGGATGGCTACACCTTC
CDR3 protein: CASSPGAGDGYTF

J gene: TRBJ1-5
D gene: TRBD1
V gene: TRBV27
clone size: few
CDR3 DNA: TGTGCCAGCAGTGCACTCAGGGGGGACAATCAGCCCCAGCATTTT
CDR3 protein: CASSALRGDNQPQHF

J gene: TRBJ1-5
D gene: .
V gene: TRBV5-1
clone size: few
CDR3 DNA: TGCGCCAGCAGCGAGAGTAATTTGGATCAGCCCCAGCATTTT
CDR3 protein: CASSESNLDQPQHF

J gene: TRBJ1-2
D gene: TRBD1
V gene: TRBV6-1
clone size: few
CDR3 DNA: TGTGCCAGCACTCTAATAGGGGGCAGCTATGGCTACACCTTC
CDR3 protein: CASTLIGGSYGYTF

J gene: TRBJ2-7
D gene: .
V gene: TRBV6-5
clone size: .
CDR3 DNA: TGTGCCAGCAGTCGCCTCGGGAGAGCGTCATCCGAGCAGTACTTC
CDR3 protein: CASSRLGRASSEQYF

J gene: TRBJ2-5
D gene: .
V gene: TRBV5-1
clone size: .
CDR3 DNA: TGCGCCAGCAACCTTTTGGGGCCCCAAGAGACCCAGTACTTC
CDR3 protein: CASNLLGPQETQYF